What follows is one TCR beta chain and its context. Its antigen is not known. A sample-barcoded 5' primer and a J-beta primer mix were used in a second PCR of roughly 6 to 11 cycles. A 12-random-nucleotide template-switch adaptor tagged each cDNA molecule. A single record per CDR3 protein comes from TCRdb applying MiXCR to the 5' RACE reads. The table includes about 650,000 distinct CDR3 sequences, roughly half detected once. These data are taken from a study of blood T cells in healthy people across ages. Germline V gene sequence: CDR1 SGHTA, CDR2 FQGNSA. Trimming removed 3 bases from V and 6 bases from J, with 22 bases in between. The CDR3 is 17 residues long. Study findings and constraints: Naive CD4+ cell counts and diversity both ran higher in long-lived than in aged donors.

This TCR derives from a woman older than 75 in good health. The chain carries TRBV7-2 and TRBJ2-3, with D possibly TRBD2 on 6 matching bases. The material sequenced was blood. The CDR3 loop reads CASSLAGLSISRDTQYF. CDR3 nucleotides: TGTGCCAGCAGCTTGGCGGGGCTAAGTATTTCTAGGGATACGCAGTATTTT.